This T cell receptor (beta chain) came from a study of human T cells and chemical hapten exposure. Overall study context: The patients were mostly female; they had alopecia areata, totalis or universalis. There were per-sample TCR yield variations, arising mainly from small pooled library volume differences.

Findings and caveats of the study: While controls formed fewer of them, expanded TCRs formed significantly more large CDR3 similarity clusters.

V was clipped by 6 bases and J by 4 bases, with 10 bases between them. The CDR3 is made up of 13 amino acids. The library put unique molecular identifiers onto individual cDNA molecules. TCRdb re-analysed the RACE reads in MiXCR, keeping a single row per CDR3 protein. The table has tens of thousands of distinct CDR3 sequences, around 7% seen once. In its sample, this clonotype was seen many times. Antigen: not known. Time point in this sample: pre-sensitization, week 0. The treatment here: therapeutic diphenylcyclopropenone sensitization with weekly scalp DPC. The chain combines TRBV12-3 or TRBV12-4 with TRBJ2-1; the D gene is possibly TRBD2 (5 bases). Specimen: whole blood, collected in connection with sensitization to the hapten diphenylcyclopropenone (DPC). The source of this sequence is a woman in her twenties or thirties with alopecia areata. Some clones in this sample may be carry-over from other donors' samples. This CDR3 is CASRRESYNEQFF. The DNA of the CDR3 is TGTGCCAGCAGGAGGGAGAGTTACAATGAGCAGTTCTTC.